These 8 T cell receptor beta chains originate from one sample sequenced in a study of T cell responses to AZD1222 COVID-19 vaccine. Only in-frame clones appear in the TCRdb table, and some are missing; sequencing was by immunoSEQ multiplex PCR. The table includes about 83,000 clones, around 93% detected once. Source: peripheral blood, taken 28 days after the second AZD1222 dose. The receptors derive from an adult who received the AZD1222 COVID-19 vaccine.

V usage is TRBV28 and J usage is TRBJ1-5; D is perhaps TRBD1 (5 bases). This CDR3 has 11 amino acids. V lost 8 bases to trimming and J lost 9 bases, with 11 bases between them. From germline, CDR1 is MDHEN and CDR2 SYDVKM. The chain's CDR3 is CASDLGGPQHF. In nucleotides, the CDR3 is TGTGCCAGCGACCTGGGGGGGCCCCAGCATTTT.

This chain joins TRBV6-1 and TRBJ2-7, with D possibly TRBD1 on 7 matching bases. The V gene lost 2 bases and the J gene lost 2 bases, with 10 bases spanning the gap. CDR1 and CDR2 (germline): MNHNS, SASEGT. This CDR3 is built from 14 residues. The CDR3 protein is CASSEQGGPYEQYF. The CDR3 region has the DNA TGTGCCAGCAGTGAACAGGGGGGACCCTACGAGCAGTACTTC.

The rearrangement joins TRBV18 to TRBJ2-7, with D maybe TRBD2 (6 bases). Germline assignment: CDR1 KGHSH and CDR2 LQKENI. The V end was cut by 5 bases, the J end by 8 bases, with 28 bases between. The CDR3 contains 17 residues. This chain's CDR3 is CASSSTYRDSAADQQYF. CDR3 DNA sequence: TGTGCCAGCTCATCGACCTATCGGGACTCAGCGGCGGATCAGCAGTACTTC.

This clone was observed a few times. This rearrangement joins TRBV6-2 or TRBV6-3 to TRBJ1-2; a weak D match, TRBD1 (5 bases). The CDR3 length is 15 residues. Trimming pared 5 bases from V and 4 bases from J, leaving 17 bases between. Germline V gives CDR1 MNHEY, CDR2 SVGEGT. The DNA of the CDR3 is TGTGCCAGCAGTACCGGACATACTCCTTTCTATGGCTACACCTTC. Amino acids: CASSTGHTPFYGYTF.

The chain is built from TRBV10-2 and TRBJ2-7, with 8 nucleotides matching TRBD1. Germline CDR1 and CDR2: WSHSY and SAAADI. With V trimmed by 2 bases and J by 3 bases, 6 bases remained unmatched. The CDR3 extends over 15 amino acids. The CDR3 spells CASSEILGQGYEQYF. The CDR3 bases are TGCGCCAGCAGTGAGATCCTAGGACAGGGCTACGAGCAGTACTTC.

A few counts support this clone. The chain recombines TRBV6-5 with TRBJ2-7; 10 bases fit TRBD1. V lost 7 bases, J lost 2 bases, and 8 bases stayed unmatched. This CDR3 region has 15 residues. Germline values: CDR1 MNHEY, CDR2 SVGAGI. CDR3 protein: CASTWGGQGAYEQYF. The CDR3, as DNA: TGTGCCAGCACTTGGGGCGGACAGGGGGCCTACGAGCAGTACTTC.

This chain uses TRBV2 with TRBJ2-2; 8 positions agree with TRBD2. The CDR3 sequence is 14 residues long. CDR1 is SNHLY and CDR2 is FYNNEI in the germline V gene. Germline trimming cut 6 bases from V and 6 bases from J; bases unmatched to any gene: 6. The chain's CDR3 is CASRRTSSPGELFF. The CDR3 bases are TGTGCCAGCAGAAGGACTAGCTCCCCCGGGGAGCTGTTTTTT.

The V gene is TRBV7-9, the J gene TRBJ2-5; 13 nucleotides match TRBD2. This CDR3 is built from 17 residues. Unmatched junction bases numbered 10, after V lost 5 bases and J lost 4 bases. Germline lookup yields CDR1 SEHNR and CDR2 FQNEAQ (reference sequence). The CDR3 spells CASSRGLAGVDGETQYF. The CDR3 region has the DNA TGTGCCAGCAGCCGTGGACTAGCGGGAGTGGATGGAGAGACCCAGTACTTC.